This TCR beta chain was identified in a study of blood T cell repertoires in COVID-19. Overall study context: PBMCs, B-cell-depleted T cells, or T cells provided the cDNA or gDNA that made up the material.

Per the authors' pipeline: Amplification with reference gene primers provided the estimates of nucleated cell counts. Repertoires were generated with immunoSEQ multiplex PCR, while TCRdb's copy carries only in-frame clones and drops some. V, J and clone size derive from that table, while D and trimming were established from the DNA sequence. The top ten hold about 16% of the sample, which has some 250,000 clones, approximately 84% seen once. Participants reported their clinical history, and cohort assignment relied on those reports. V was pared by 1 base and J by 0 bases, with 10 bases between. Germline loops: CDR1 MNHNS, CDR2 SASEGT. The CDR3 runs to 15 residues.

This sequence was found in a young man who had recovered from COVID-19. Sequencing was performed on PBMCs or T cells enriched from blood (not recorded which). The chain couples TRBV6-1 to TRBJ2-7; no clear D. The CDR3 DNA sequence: TGTGCCAGCAGTGAAGGTTTGGAGAGCTCCTACGAGCAGTACTTC. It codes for CASSEGLESSYEQYF.